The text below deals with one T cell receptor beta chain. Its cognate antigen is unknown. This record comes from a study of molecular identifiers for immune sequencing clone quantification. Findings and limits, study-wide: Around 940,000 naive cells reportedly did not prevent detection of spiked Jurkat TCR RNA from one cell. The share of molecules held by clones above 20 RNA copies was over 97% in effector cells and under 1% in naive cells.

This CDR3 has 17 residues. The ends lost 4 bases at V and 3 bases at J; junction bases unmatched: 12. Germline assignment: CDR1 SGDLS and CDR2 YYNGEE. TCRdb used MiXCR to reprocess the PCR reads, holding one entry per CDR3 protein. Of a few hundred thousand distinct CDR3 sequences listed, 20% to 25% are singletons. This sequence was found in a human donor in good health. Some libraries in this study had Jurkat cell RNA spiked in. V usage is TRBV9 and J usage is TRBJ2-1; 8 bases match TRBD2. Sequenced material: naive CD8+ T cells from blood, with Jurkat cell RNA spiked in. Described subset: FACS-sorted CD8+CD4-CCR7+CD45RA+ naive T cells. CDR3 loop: CASSPRVGLAGYNEQFF. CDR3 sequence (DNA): TGTGCCAGCAGCCCCCGCGTTGGGCTAGCGGGCTACAATGAGCAGTTCTTC.